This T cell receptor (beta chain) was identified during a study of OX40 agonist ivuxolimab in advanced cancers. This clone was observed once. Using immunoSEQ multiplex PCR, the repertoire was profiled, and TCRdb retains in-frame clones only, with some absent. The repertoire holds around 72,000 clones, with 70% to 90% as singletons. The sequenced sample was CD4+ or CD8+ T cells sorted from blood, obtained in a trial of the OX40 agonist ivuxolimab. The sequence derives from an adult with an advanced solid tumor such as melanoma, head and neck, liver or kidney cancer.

CDR3 nucleotides: TGCGCCAGCAGCTTGGCCCGAGCGGGACTAGCGGCGAATGAGCAGTTCTTC. This codes for CASSLARAGLAANEQFF. V usage is TRBV5-1 and J usage is TRBJ2-1, with 11 bases that match TRBD2. J lost 7 bases, V lost 0 bases, and 9 bases had no gene match. Germline CDR1 SGHRS, CDR2 YFSETQ. CDR3 length equals 17 residues. The full variable domain, rest sourced from reference TRBV5-1 and TRBJ2-1, is KAGVTQTPRYLIKTRGQQVTLSCSPISGHRSVSWYQQTPGQGLQFLFEYFSETQRNKGNFPGRFSGRQFSNSRSEMNVSTLELGDSALYLCASSLARAGLAANEQFFGPGTRLTVL.